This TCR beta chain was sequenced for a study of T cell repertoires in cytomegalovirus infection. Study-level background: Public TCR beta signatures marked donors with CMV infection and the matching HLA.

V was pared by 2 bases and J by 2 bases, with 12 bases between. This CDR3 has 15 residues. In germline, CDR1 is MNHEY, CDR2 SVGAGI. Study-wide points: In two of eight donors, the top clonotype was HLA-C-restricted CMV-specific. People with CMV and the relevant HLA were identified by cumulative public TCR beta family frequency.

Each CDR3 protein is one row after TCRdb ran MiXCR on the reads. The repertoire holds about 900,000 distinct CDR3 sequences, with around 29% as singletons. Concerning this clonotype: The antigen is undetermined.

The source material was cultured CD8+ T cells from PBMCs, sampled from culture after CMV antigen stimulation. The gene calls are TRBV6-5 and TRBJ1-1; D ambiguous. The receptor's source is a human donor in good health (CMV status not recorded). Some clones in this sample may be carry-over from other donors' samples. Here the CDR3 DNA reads TGTGCCAGCAGTTACGGGAGGGCGGGAAACACTGAAGCTTTCTTT. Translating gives CASSYGRAGNTEAFF.